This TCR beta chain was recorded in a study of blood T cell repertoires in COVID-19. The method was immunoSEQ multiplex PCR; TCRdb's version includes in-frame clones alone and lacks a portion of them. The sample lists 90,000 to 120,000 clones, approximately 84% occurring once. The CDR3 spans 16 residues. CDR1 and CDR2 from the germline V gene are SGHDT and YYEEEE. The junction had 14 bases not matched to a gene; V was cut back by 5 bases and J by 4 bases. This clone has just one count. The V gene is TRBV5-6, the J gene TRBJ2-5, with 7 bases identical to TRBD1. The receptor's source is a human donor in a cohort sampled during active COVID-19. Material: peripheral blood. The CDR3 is CASSTPLQGIGETQYF. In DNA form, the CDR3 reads TGTGCCAGCAGTACACCACTACAGGGGATCGGAGAGACCCAGTACTTC.